This TCR beta chain was identified in a study of cytomegalovirus exposure and HLA in healthy donors. Whole-study results and caveats: In a later analysis, specific HLA alleles were associated with around 17,000 TCR beta sequences at a 0.05 false discovery rate. TCR beta V- and J-gene trimming, according to a later analysis, was linked to a missense DCLRE1C variant.

Comments on this clone: Its antigen is still unknown.

PCR primers comprised 60 Vbeta and 13 Jbeta primers. Assay: immunoSEQ multiplex PCR; the TCRdb copy retains only in-frame clones and omits some. The table lists about 170,000 clones, about 81% of them singletons. The clonotype comes from a young woman in good health and CMV-seronegative. The sample taken for sequencing was PBMCs.

The CDR3, as DNA: TGCGCCAGCAGCTTTCAAACTAGCACAGATACGCAGTATTTT. This sequence encodes CASSFQTSTDTQYF. This chain connects TRBV5-1 to TRBJ2-3, with D hard to call. CDR1 is SGHRS and CDR2 is YFSETQ in the germline V gene. Trimming shortened V by 2 bases and J by 0 bases, and 7 bases separated the two germline ends. There are 14 residues in the CDR3.